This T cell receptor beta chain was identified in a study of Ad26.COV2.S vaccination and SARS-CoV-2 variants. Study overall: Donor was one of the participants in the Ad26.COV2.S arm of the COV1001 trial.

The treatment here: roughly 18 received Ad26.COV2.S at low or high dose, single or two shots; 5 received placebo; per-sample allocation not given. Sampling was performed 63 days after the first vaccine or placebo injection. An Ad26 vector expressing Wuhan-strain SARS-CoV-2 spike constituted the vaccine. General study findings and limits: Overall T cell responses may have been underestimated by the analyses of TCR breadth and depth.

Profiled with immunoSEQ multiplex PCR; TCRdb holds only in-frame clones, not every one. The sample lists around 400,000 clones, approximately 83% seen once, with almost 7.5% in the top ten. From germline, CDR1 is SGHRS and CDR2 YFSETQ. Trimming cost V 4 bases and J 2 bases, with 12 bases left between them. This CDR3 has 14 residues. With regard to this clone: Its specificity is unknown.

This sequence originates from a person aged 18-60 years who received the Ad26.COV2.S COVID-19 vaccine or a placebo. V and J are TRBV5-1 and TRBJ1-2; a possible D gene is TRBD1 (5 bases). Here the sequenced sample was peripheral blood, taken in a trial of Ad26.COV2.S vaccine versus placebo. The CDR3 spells CASSPMTENYGYTF. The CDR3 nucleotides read TGCGCCAGCAGCCCTATGACAGAAAACTATGGCTACACCTTC.